The present entry profiles one T cell receptor (beta chain) with its context. Its antigen is still unknown. The investigators amplified TCR beta CDR3 regions from RNA transcripts. The TCR CDR3 first-round RT-PCR relied on the HTBI primer set. TCRdb independently ran MiXCR on the multiplex PCR reads; one entry per CDR3 protein. The profile shows approximately 300,000 distinct CDR3 sequences, about 18% of them singletons. This CDR3 spans 14 amino acids. V was trimmed by 6 bases and J by 0 bases, leaving 12 bases between them. CDR1 ENHRY and CDR2 SYGVKD come from the germline V gene. This sample is part of a study of T cells in Graves' hyperthyroidism and ophthalmopathy. General study points: Before onset, by a median of 6.5 months, the model predicted ophthalmopathy.

V is TRBV10-3 and J is TRBJ2-7; D could derive from TRBD1 or TRBD2 (5 bases each). Sequences were obtained from blood. The sequence was obtained from a woman in her sixties or seventies with Graves' ophthalmopathy. Here the CDR3 DNA reads TGTGCCATCAGGAGGGGCAGGTACTCCTACGAGCAGTACTTC. Protein sequence: CAIRRGRYSYEQYF.